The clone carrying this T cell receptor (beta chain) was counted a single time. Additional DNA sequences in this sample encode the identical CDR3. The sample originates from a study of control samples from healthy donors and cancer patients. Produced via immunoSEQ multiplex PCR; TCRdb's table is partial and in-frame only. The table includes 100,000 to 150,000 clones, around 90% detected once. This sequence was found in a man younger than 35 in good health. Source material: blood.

This CDR3 reads CASSQRQGQETQYF. In nucleotides, the CDR3 is TGCGCCAGCAGCCAAAGACAGGGCCAAGAGACCCAGTACTTC. The chain joins TRBV4-1 to TRBJ2-5; the match to TRBD1 covers 7 bases. V was pared by 2 bases and J by 1 base, with 1 base of the junction left unmatched. The CDR3 contains 14 residues. Germline CDR1 reads MGHRA; CDR2 reads YSYEKL.